This T cell receptor (beta chain) emerged from a study of T cell responses to AZD1222 COVID-19 vaccine. To note about this clone: Its antigen is not identified.

Trimming left V 6 bases short and J 4 bases short, with 18 bases between. Germline V CDR1 and CDR2: KGHDR, SFDVKD. This CDR3 contains 17 residues. The repertoire was sequenced with immunoSEQ multiplex PCR; TCRdb's copy has only in-frame clones and lacks some. Of about 61,000 clones listed, roughly four fifths were seen once; the top ten hold approximately 26%. Notes on the study in general: The donors showed a predominance of white British ancestry and of females, with possible underestimation of clonal diversity. Baseline serostatus was positive in only six AZD1222 recipients. Across spike, vaccine-associated CD4 TCRs were found, dominant at 160-218 and 743-854.

The chain carries TRBV24-1 and TRBJ2-6; no clear D. The starting material was peripheral blood, obtained 28 days after the second AZD1222 dose. The source is an adult who received the AZD1222 COVID-19 vaccine. The CDR3 bases are TGTGCCACCAGTACGCCGGCAGGACCCGCCGGGGCCAACGTCCTGACTTTC. It specifies CATSTPAGPAGANVLTF.